This TCR beta chain comes out of a study of CD8 T cells in Susac syndrome. cDNA came from around 0.54 to 1 ug RNA primed by random hexamers. The amplification used immunoSEQ multiplex PCR on TCR beta CDR3; it spanned 54 Vbeta and 13 Jbeta. TCRdb fed the immunoSEQ multiplex PCR reads into MiXCR, producing one record per CDR3 protein. This table has approximately 170,000 distinct CDR3 sequences, 94% appearing once. This CDR3 spans 14 amino acids. Trimming shortened V by 8 bases and J by 0 bases, and 12 bases separated the two germline ends. CDR1 MNHEY and CDR2 SVGAGI come from the germline V gene. This clonotype was seen only once.

This receptor was taken from a human donor with multiple sclerosis. V is TRBV6-5 and J is TRBJ2-3, with a weak D call TRBD2 (5 bases). The sequenced sample consisted of CD4+ T cells from PBMCs. CDR3 in amino acids: CASEKGGSTDTQYF. The CDR3 nucleotides read TGTGCCAGCGAGAAAGGAGGAAGCACAGATACGCAGTATTTT.